This TCR beta chain stems from a study of blood T cell repertoires in COVID-19. Turning to the study itself: Acute and convalescent COVID-19 specimens originated in the United States, Italy and Spain. From T cells, B-cell-depleted T cells, or PBMCs came the material, which was cDNA or gDNA.

Original analysis: Estimation of nucleated cell counts was performed using reference gene primer amplification. Data came from immunoSEQ multiplex PCR; TCRdb stores just in-frame clones and leaves some out. The D gene and trimming were derived from the DNA, and the V and J assignments and clone size from that table. The sample contains approximately 61,000 clones, approximately 80% of which appear only once. CDR3 length: 17 amino acids. Per germline, CDR1 SGHTS and CDR2 YDEGEE. Trimming pared 1 base from V and 2 bases from J, leaving 17 bases between. The TCR originated in a man of 80 years or more with active or convalescent COVID-19. The V gene is TRBV5-8, the J gene TRBJ2-3, with TRBD2 as a possible D gene (5 bases). The sample consisted of peripheral blood. The DNA for the CDR3 is TGTGCCAGCAGCTTGTCTAGAACTAGGGCGTACACAGATACGCAGTATTTT. It is translated as CASSLSRTRAYTDTQYF.